This TCR beta chain was sequenced in a study of PD-L1 blockade in urothelial cancer. The germline gives CDR1 LNHNV, CDR2 YYDKDF (reference sequence). There are 16 residues in the CDR3. V lost 1 base and J lost 1; bases outside the gene matches: 6. Time point meaning: peripheral blood 6 weeks after treatment start. Here immunoSEQ multiplex PCR was the method, and the copy in TCRdb shows in-frame clones only, minus some. The table shows around 80,000 clones, with under 95% occurring only once. The sequence came from an elderly woman with urothelial cancer. The chain employs TRBV15 and TRBJ2-7; TRBD2 matches 8 bases. Sample: PBMCs, taken around atezolizumab (anti-PD-L1) treatment. The CDR3 nucleotides are TGTGCCACCAGCAGAGTAGCGGGGAGCGTTTCCTACGAGCAGTACTTC. Translating it yields CATSRVAGSVSYEQYF.